The clone carrying this TCR beta chain showed up just once. Its antigen is not known. The CDR3 consists of 14 residues. The germline V and J ends were trimmed by 0 bases and 7 bases, with 10 bases remaining between them. Germline CDR1 reads SGHRS; CDR2 reads YFSETQ. The source of the sample is a study of response to subunit inactivated influenza vaccine. Study-wide findings and caveats: Authors proposed each seasonal influenza vaccination draws in few new T cells.

A single record per CDR3 protein comes from TCRdb applying MiXCR to the RT-PCR reads. The sample has hundreds of thousands of distinct CDR3 sequences; 25% are singletons. This receptor was taken from a middle-aged man who received an inactivated influenza vaccine. The rearrangement uses TRBV5-1 and TRBJ1-4; D is perhaps TRBD1 (5 bases). Specimen: CD4+ T cells sorted from PBMCs, collected around 5 days after vaccination. The CDR3 DNA sequence: TGCGCCAGCAGCTTGGGGGCAGGGAGTGAAAAACTGTTTTTT. Its translation: CASSLGAGSEKLFF.